The 14 T cell receptor beta chains below come from one sample, sequenced in a study of pediatric ulcerative colitis. One to two pinch biopsies were taken from the rectum during colonoscopy. TCRdb's copy holds only in-frame clones and misses some; the assay was immunoSEQ multiplex PCR. The sample holds tens of thousands of clones; over 70% are singletons and the top ten take less than 4.5%. Sequences were obtained from gut tissue. The receptors were sampled from a girl between 10 and 17 years old with moderate ulcerative colitis.

This chain uses TRBV4-2 with TRBJ2-3; tentative D call: TRBD1 (5 bases). The germline gives CDR1 LGHNA, CDR2 YNFKEQ. CDR3 length: 15 residues. The V end was cut by 1 base, the J end by 2 bases, with 10 bases between. The CDR3 is CASSQVRTNTDTQYF. In DNA, the CDR3 is TGTGCCAGCAGCCAAGTTCGGACAAACACAGATACGCAGTATTTT.

The chain couples TRBV5-1 to TRBJ2-7; D remains unclear. V shed 3 bases and J shed 4 bases, with 8 bases lying between them. CDR1 is SGHRS, CDR2 YFSETQ, per germline. The CDR3 has 12 residues. CDR3 residues: CASSYYDYEQYF. The CDR3 nucleotides are TGCGCCAGCAGCTATTACGATTACGAGCAGTACTTC.

In its sample, this clone was seen a few times. The chain links TRBV6-6 to TRBJ2-7, with 8 bases identical to TRBD1. This CDR3 spans 15 amino acids. Trimming at V came to 2 bases and at J to 4 bases, leaving 7 bases not matched to a gene. Germline V gene data show CDR1 as MNHNY and CDR2 as SVGAGI (reference sequence). The CDR3: CASSYRRTGQYEQYF. The CDR3 DNA is TGTGCCAGCAGTTACCGGAGGACAGGGCAGTACGAGCAGTACTTC.

The J gene is TRBJ2-3, the V gene TRBV29-1; D ambiguous. Trimming pared 6 bases from V and 4 bases from J, leaving 11 bases between. CDR3 length: 12 residues. CDR1 and CDR2 from the germline V gene are SQVTM and ANQGSEA. Here the CDR3 DNA reads TGCAGCGTCCGTATAGGCGCAGATACGCAGTATTTT. Protein sequence: CSVRIGADTQYF.

This clone occurred a few times. The V gene is TRBV2, the J gene TRBJ1-4; possible D gene TRBD1, 5 bases. Trimming removed 4 bases at V and 5 bases at J, with 11 bases between. Germline V lookup: CDR1 SNHLY, CDR2 FYNNEI. The CDR3 is 14 amino acids. CDR3 bases: TGTGCCAGCAGTGGTGGGACGGTGAATGAAAAACTGTTTTTT. Its translation is CASSGGTVNEKLFF.

The chain combines TRBV2 with TRBJ2-5; D is unresolved. The CDR3 covers 15 residues. The V gene's germline CDR1 is SNHLY and CDR2 FYNNEI. The V end lost 4 bases, the J end lost 1 base, and 13 bases lay between the germline ends. The CDR3 loop is CASSGPGRIQETQYF. CDR3 bases: TGTGCCAGCAGTGGACCAGGACGAATCCAAGAGACCCAGTACTTC.

This chain joins TRBV7-7 and TRBJ2-1; a weak D match, TRBD2 (6 bases). Germline V gives CDR1 SSHAT, CDR2 FNYEAQ (reference sequence). Trimming stripped 0 bases from V and 6 bases from J, with 12 bases between. The CDR3 runs to 15 residues. CDR3 protein: CASSLAQGLFNEQFF. DNA of the CDR3: TGTGCCAGCAGCTTAGCGCAGGGACTCTTCAATGAGCAGTTCTTC.

CDR3 sequence reads: CASLIRIPRRAGEKLFF. The DNA of the CDR3 is TGTGCCAGCTTAATTAGAATACCGAGAAGGGCTGGGGAAAAACTGTTTTTT. This rearrangement joins TRBV28 to TRBJ1-4; D gene ambiguous. This CDR3 comprises 17 residues. Trimming took 8 bases from V and 8 from J, leaving 27 bases between them. Per the germline V gene, CDR1 is MDHEN and CDR2 is SYDVKM.

The chain uses TRBV19 and TRBJ2-7; TRBD2 aligns across 12 bases. Losses at the gene ends were 4 bases for V and 2 bases for J; bases not matched to a gene: 6. CDR3 length: 16 amino acids. The germline CDR1 and CDR2 sequences are LNHDA and SQIVND (reference sequence). CDR3: CASSKGLAGRTYEQYF. CDR3 in DNA: TGTGCCAGTAGTAAGGGACTAGCGGGTAGAACCTACGAGCAGTACTTC.

A word on this clone: This sample includes further DNA sequences coding for the same CDR3. This chain connects TRBV2 to TRBJ2-1; the match to TRBD2 covers 11 bases. The CDR3 extends over 15 amino acids. J lost 1 base, V lost 5 bases, and 1 base had no gene match. Germline V gene sequence: CDR1 SNHLY, CDR2 FYNNEI. CDR3 nucleotides: TGTGCCAGCAGTCGACTAGCGGGGTCCTACAATGAGCAGTTCTTC. Translated: CASSRLAGSYNEQFF. The whole variable domain, remainder taken from reference TRBV2 and TRBJ2-1, is EPEVTQTPSHQVTQMGQEVILRCVPISNHLYFYWYRQILGQKVEFLVSFYNNEISEKSEIFDDQFSVERPDGSNFTLKIRSTKLEDSAMYFCASSRLAGSYNEQFFGPGTRLTVL.

The rearrangement uses TRBV29-1 and TRBJ1-1; 8 nucleotides match TRBD1. Germline V gives CDR1 SQVTM, CDR2 ANQGSEA. The V segment lost 7 bases and the J segment 11 bases; nucleotides outside the gene matches: 6. The CDR3 extends over 10 amino acids. For the CDR3, the DNA is TGCAGCGCTGGACAGGGACTTGCTTTCTTT. Translation: CSAGQGLAFF.

The J gene is TRBJ2-3, the V gene TRBV15; D unresolved. The ends were cut back, 3 bases at V and 1 base at J, with 14 bases in the middle. The CDR3 has 16 residues. CDR1 and CDR2 from the germline V gene are LNHNV and YYDKDF (reference sequence). The CDR3: CATSSTGSLGTDTQYF. As DNA, the CDR3 is TGTGCCACCAGCAGTACCGGCTCGTTGGGCACAGATACGCAGTATTTT. Based on the CDR3 plus reference TRBV15 and TRBJ2-3, the full variable domain is DAMVIQNPRYQVTQFGKPVTLSCSQTLNHNVMYWYQQKSSQAPKLLFHYYDKDFNNEADTPDNFQSRRPNTSFCFLDIRSPGLGDTAMYLCATSSTGSLGTDTQYFGPGTRLTVL.

The chain carries TRBV11-2 and TRBJ2-1; no definite D call. The CDR3 totals 16 residues. V shed 1 base and J shed 7 bases, with 17 bases lying between them. The V gene's germline CDR1 is SGHAT and CDR2 FQNNGV. The chain's CDR3 is CASSLGGSSRVNEQFF. The CDR3 DNA follows: TGTGCCAGCAGCTTAGGAGGTAGTAGTCGAGTAAATGAGCAGTTCTTC.

The rearrangement joins TRBV6-4 to TRBJ2-1; no clear D. V shed 10 bases and J shed 0 bases, with 10 bases lying between them. The germline V gene encodes CDR1 MRHNA and CDR2 SNTAGT. The CDR3 contains 13 residues. CDR3 DNA: TGTGCCAACCCCGAGGTCTCCTACAATGAGCAGTTCTTC. It codes for CANPEVSYNEQFF.